What follows describes a single T cell receptor (beta chain). This entry comes from a study of blood T cell repertoires in COVID-19. V gave up 9 bases and J gave up 4 bases, with 13 bases separating them. The CDR3 length is 13 residues. Germline V gives CDR1 SNHLY, CDR2 FYNNEI. Method: immunoSEQ multiplex PCR; TCRdb's copy keeps in-frame clones and lacks some. This sample carries about 150,000 clones, approximately 90% of them seen once, and the ten largest clones take about 5%. The chain combines TRBV2 with TRBJ1-3, with D unresolved. The clonotype comes from a man aged 18-30 years with COVID-19, enrolled during active disease. Sequences were obtained from peripheral blood. The CDR3 nucleotides read TGTGCCAGTTCGGTCCCGAACGGAAACACCATATATTTT. Protein: CASSVPNGNTIYF.